This T cell receptor (beta chain) originates from a study of T cell repertoires in cytomegalovirus infection. Across the study: Evidence of both CMV infection and a matching HLA type came from public TCR beta signatures.

One entry per CDR3 protein, called by TCRdb with MiXCR from the reads. Here the sample spans about 460,000 distinct CDR3 sequences, about 11% being singletons. Germline values: CDR1 SGDLS, CDR2 YYNGEE. Trimming took 0 bases from V and 3 from J, leaving 13 bases between them. The CDR3 runs 15 residues. This sequence joins TRBV9 and TRBJ2-7; D perhaps matches TRBD2 (5 bases). The receptor's source is a human donor in good health (CMV status not recorded). Some clones in this sample may be carry-over from other donors' samples. Input material: PBMCs. CDR3 in amino acids: CASSVGVSAGYEQYF. The CDR3 DNA reads TGTGCCAGCAGCGTAGGTGTCTCCGCGGGCTACGAGCAGTACTTC.